The 29 T cell receptor beta chains given below trace back to one sample, sequenced in a study of cytomegalovirus exposure and HLA in healthy donors. Use of 60 Vbeta and 13 Jbeta primers characterized the PCR. Only in-frame clones appear in the TCRdb table, and some are missing; sequencing was by immunoSEQ multiplex PCR. The table shows about 130,000 clones, with roughly 82% occurring only once. Sample: PBMCs. The receptors shown here come from a male donor in good health and CMV-seropositive.

This chain uses TRBV2 with TRBJ2-1; 9 nucleotides align to TRBD1. CDR3 length: 14 amino acids. The germline V gene encodes CDR1 SNHLY and CDR2 FYNNEI. V dropped 6 bases and J dropped 2; count of bases not matched to a gene: 2. CDR3 loop: CASSRQGAYNEQFF. CDR3 coding DNA: TGTGCCAGCAGCAGACAGGGGGCCTACAATGAGCAGTTCTTC. The full variable domain, in which reference TRBV2 and TRBJ2-1 provide the parts outside the CDR3, is EPEVTQTPSHQVTQMGQEVILRCVPISNHLYFYWYRQILGQKVEFLVSFYNNEISEKSEIFDDQFSVERPDGSNFTLKIRSTKLEDSAMYFCASSRQGAYNEQFFGPGTRLTVL.

The chain uses TRBV5-6 and TRBJ2-5; 10 positions match TRBD1. Germline V lookup: CDR1 SGHDT, CDR2 YYEEEE. The ends lost 4 bases at V and 4 bases at J; junction bases unmatched: 10. The CDR3 consists of 16 residues. The CDR3 loop reads CASSTRQGAGGETQYF. Written as DNA, the CDR3 is TGTGCCAGCAGCACAAGACAGGGGGCTGGTGGAGAGACCCAGTACTTC.

The chain carries TRBV29-1 and TRBJ2-1; D possibly corresponds to TRBD2 (6 bases). V was pared by 0 bases and J by 6 bases, with 12 bases between. The CDR3 has 14 residues. The germline CDR1 and CDR2 sequences are SQVTM and ANQGSEA. CDR3 sequence (DNA): TGCAGCGTTGAAGATCCCCGGACTATCAATGAGCAGTTCTTC. The encoded protein is CSVEDPRTINEQFF.

This clone was counted a few times. The rearrangement joins TRBV5-8 to TRBJ1-3, with a tentative D call TRBD1 (6 bases). Between the trimmed V and J ends, which lost 4 bases and 12 bases, there was a span of 20 bases. In germline, CDR1 is SGHTS, CDR2 YDEGEE. This CDR3 contains 14 residues. The CDR3 reads CASSLEDSRRVIYF. The CDR3 coding sequence is TGTGCCAGCAGCCTTGAGGACAGTCGCCGCGTCATATATTTT.

CDR3 region: CASSRKGGDLAKNIQYF. The CDR3 coding sequence is TGTGCCAGCAGCCGGAAAGGGGGGGATTTAGCCAAAAACATTCAGTACTTC. The rearrangement joins TRBV7-2 to TRBJ2-4, with D possibly being TRBD2 (7 bases). The V end lost 5 bases, the J end lost 0 bases, and 17 bases lay between the germline ends. This CDR3 has 17 residues. Germline CDR1 SGHTA, CDR2 FQGNSA.

V is TRBV30 and J is TRBJ1-6; 7 bases align to TRBD1. From germline, CDR1 is GTSNPN and CDR2 SVGIG (reference sequence). V shed 3 bases and J 8 bases; nucleotides not matched to a gene: 4. The CDR3 spans 13 residues. In DNA, the CDR3 is TGTGCCTGGAGGACAGGGCGTGATTCACCCCTCCACTTT. Its translation is CAWRTGRDSPLHF.

This chain connects TRBV14 to TRBJ2-3, with TRBD2 identical over 13 bases. The length of the CDR3 is 17 residues. Per germline, CDR1 SGHDN and CDR2 FVKESK. The V and J ends lost 4 bases and 2 bases, in that order; junction bases with no gene match: 6. As DNA, the CDR3 is TGTGCCAGCAGCCGCCGACTAGCGGGAGGTCTCACAGATACGCAGTATTTT. As protein: CASSRRLAGGLTDTQYF.

V and J are TRBV7-2 and TRBJ2-2; D is possibly TRBD2 (6 bases). The CDR3 is made up of 17 amino acids. Trimming left V 2 bases short and J 0 bases short, with 13 bases between. From germline, CDR1 is SGHTA and CDR2 FQGNSA. CDR3 bases: TGTGCCAGCAGCTTACGTCCAGCGGGCTCGAACACCGGGGAGCTGTTTTTT. Translating gives CASSLRPAGSNTGELFF.

This chain joins TRBV5-4 and TRBJ1-3; D is perhaps TRBD1 (6 bases). The CDR3 spans 16 residues. V lost 4 bases, J lost 0 bases, and 14 bases lay in between. Per the germline V gene, CDR1 is SGHNT and CDR2 is YYREEE (reference sequence). The CDR3 is CASSHGQRFSGNTIYF. In DNA, the CDR3 is TGTGCCAGCAGCCACGGACAGCGCTTCTCTGGAAACACCATATATTTT.

This clone was seen just once. The chain's CDR3 is CASSYMGRGQPQHF. In DNA form, the CDR3 reads TGTGCCAGCAGTTATATGGGCCGCGGGCAGCCCCAGCATTTT. The chain links TRBV6-6 to TRBJ1-5; D not certain. The CDR3 runs to 14 residues. Germline V gene lookup returns CDR1 MNHNY and CDR2 SVGAGI (reference sequence). The V and J ends lost 3 bases and 7 bases respectively, with 13 bases between them.

The rearrangement uses TRBV6-6 and TRBJ2-5, with 7 bases identical to TRBD2. This CDR3 region has 15 residues. With 6 bases clipped from V and 4 bases from J, the junction kept 11 bases outside the gene matches. Germline V gives CDR1 MNHNY, CDR2 SVGAGI (reference sequence). The CDR3 spells CASSLLAVGGETQYF. The DNA for the CDR3 is TGTGCCAGCAGCCTTCTAGCGGTTGGTGGAGAGACCCAGTACTTC.

As to this clone: The germline gene is not matched at one end of the junction; a read error may be the cause. This chain uses TRBV4-1 with TRBJ2-4; TRBD1 might be the D (7 bases). This CDR3 is 17 amino acids long. From germline, CDR1 is MGHRA and CDR2 YSYEKL. The CDR3 protein is CASRRGQTRTAKNSQYF. In DNA, the CDR3 is TGCGCCAGCAGGCGGGGACAGACCCGAACAGCCAAAAACAGTCAGTACTTC.

The rearrangement joins TRBV28 to TRBJ2-3, with no clear D. V was shortened by 4 bases and J by 1 base, with 6 bases between the two germline ends. Germline V gene sequence: CDR1 MDHEN, CDR2 SYDVKM. The CDR3 consists of 13 residues. The CDR3 DNA sequence: TGTGCCAGCAGTTACCGAGGCACAGATACGCAGTATTTT. It specifies CASSYRGTDTQYF.

This clone was seen more than once but under ten times. The chain uses TRBV21-1 and TRBJ2-5; the table's D call TRBD2 went unverified against the DNA. TRBV21-1 is a documented pseudogene. CDR3 length: 16 residues. CDR3 DNA sequence: TGTGCCAGCAGCTTCCGGATCCGGGGGGATCAAGAGACCCAGTACTTC. Encoded protein: CASSFRIRGDQETQYF.

This clone turned up a few times. This sequence joins TRBV6-6 and TRBJ1-3; D not resolved. The CDR3 is 13 residues long. Trimming shortened V by 7 bases and J by 4 bases, and 11 bases separated the two germline ends. Germline V gives CDR1 MNHNY, CDR2 SVGAGI (reference sequence). The CDR3 sequence is CASIREGGNTIYF. In DNA form, the CDR3 reads TGTGCCAGCATCCGGGAAGGGGGAAACACCATATATTTT.

J is TRBJ2-5 and V is TRBV5-5; 10 bases map to TRBD1. From germline, CDR1 is SGHKS and CDR2 YYEKEE (reference sequence). CDR3 size: 17 residues. J lost 1 base, V lost 2 bases, and 8 bases had no gene match. The CDR3 DNA is TGTGCCAGCAGCTTTTTAATAAGGACAGGGGGCCAAGAGACCCAGTACTTC. Translating it yields CASSFLIRTGGQETQYF.

This chain joins TRBV20-1 and TRBJ2-7, with D hard to call. The germline V gene encodes CDR1 DFQATT and CDR2 SNEGSKA (reference sequence). V was shortened by 6 bases and J by 6 bases, with 12 bases between the two germline ends. The CDR3 totals 11 residues. In nucleotides, the CDR3 is TGCAGTGCCGCCGAACAGCCCGAGCAGTACTTC. Protein: CSAAEQPEQYF.

This sequence joins TRBV28 and TRBJ2-1, with a possible D match to TRBD1 (5 bases). V lost 7 bases to trimming and J lost 3 bases, with 10 bases between them. The CDR3 has 13 amino acids. From germline, CDR1 is MDHEN and CDR2 SYDVKM. The CDR3 bases are TGTGCCAGCATTGACAGTATCTACAATGAGCAGTTCTTC. It encodes CASIDSIYNEQFF.

The rearrangement joins TRBV5-4 to TRBJ2-2; 11 positions agree with TRBD2. Per the germline V gene, CDR1 is SGHNT and CDR2 is YYREEE (reference sequence). V trimming: 5 bases; J trimming: 0 bases; junction bases outside the gene matches: 9. CDR3 size: 18 residues. The CDR3 sequence is CASSSAGTSGSNTGELFF. The DNA for the CDR3 is TGTGCCAGCAGTTCCGCCGGGACTAGCGGATCGAACACCGGGGAGCTGTTTTTT.

The rearrangement uses TRBV4-3 and TRBJ2-7; TRBD1 is a possible D gene (6 bases). The germline gives CDR1 LGHNA, CDR2 YSLEER. V was cut by 0 bases and J by 0 bases, with 9 bases left in between. The CDR3 sequence is 15 residues long. This CDR3 is CASSQEWTDSYEQYF. CDR3 DNA sequence: TGCGCCAGCAGCCAAGAGTGGACAGACTCCTACGAGCAGTACTTC.

The count of this clone is one. The chain joins TRBV28 to TRBJ2-1, with D possibly TRBD2 on 6 matching bases. The CDR3 is made up of 15 amino acids. The germline V and J ends were trimmed by 3 bases and 5 bases, with 14 bases remaining between them. The germline V gene has CDR1 MDHEN and CDR2 SYDVKM. This chain's CDR3 is CASSFSRDFNNEQFF. CDR3 coding DNA: TGTGCCAGCAGTTTTAGTCGGGACTTCAACAATGAGCAGTTCTTC.

The V call is TRBV7-3, the J call TRBJ2-3; 12 positions agree with TRBD2. The CDR3 spans 16 residues. From germline, CDR1 is SGHTA and CDR2 FQGTGA. V lost 5 bases and J lost 1; bases outside the gene matches: 4. CDR3 protein: CASSVLAGGGTDTQYF. The DNA for the CDR3 is TGTGCCAGCAGCGTTCTAGCGGGAGGGGGCACAGATACGCAGTATTTT.

This chain links TRBV7-9 with TRBJ1-1; 9 bases are shared with TRBD1. Trimming removed 1 base from V and 3 bases from J; junction bases left unmatched: 3. Germline CDR1 SEHNR, CDR2 FQNEAQ (reference sequence). The CDR3 extends over 15 amino acids. The CDR3 DNA is TGTGCCAGCAGCTTAGAGGGGACAGGGCACACTGAAGCTTTCTTT. Residues: CASSLEGTGHTEAFF.

The chain employs TRBV28 and TRBJ1-4; no firm D call. Looked up from germline, CDR1 is MDHEN and CDR2 is SYDVKM. The CDR3 length is 12 residues. Trimming took off 6 bases at V and 8 bases at J, with 10 bases between the two ends. The CDR3 nucleotides are TGTGCCAGCAGGGTGGCCGGGGAAAAACTGTTTTTT. This gives the protein CASRVAGEKLFF.

The rearrangement links TRBV11-1 to TRBJ1-2; possibly TRBD1 for D (6 bases). V dropped 5 bases and J dropped 2 bases, with 15 bases sitting between them. The germline gives CDR1 SGHAT, CDR2 FQDESV (reference sequence). The CDR3 spans 15 residues. The CDR3 spells CASSPTSTGNYGYTF. CDR3 DNA sequence: TGTGCCAGCAGCCCGACCTCCACAGGGAACTATGGCTACACCTTC.

The chain recombines TRBV27 with TRBJ2-3, with TRBD2 matching over 11 bases. The CDR3 is made up of 17 amino acids. Trimming took 2 bases from V and 1 from J; bases not matched to a gene: 5. From germline, CDR1 is MNHEY and CDR2 SMNVEV (reference sequence). The CDR3 bases are TGTGCCAGCAGTTTAGTCCCACTAGCGGGAGGCACAGATACGCAGTATTTT. It encodes CASSLVPLAGGTDTQYF.

This clone was seen a few times. The rearrangement links TRBV7-2 to TRBJ2-1, with 10 bases identical to TRBD2. There are 14 residues in the CDR3. J lost 7 bases, V lost 5 bases, and 5 bases had no gene match. Germline V lookup: CDR1 SGHTA, CDR2 FQGNSA. This CDR3 is CASSLLAGLNEQFF. The CDR3 nucleotides are TGTGCCAGCAGCCTACTAGCGGGACTAAATGAGCAGTTCTTC.

The chain is built from TRBV5-4 and TRBJ1-5; D is perhaps TRBD1 (6 bases). There are 13 residues in the CDR3. V shed 4 bases and J shed 6 bases, with 11 bases lying between them. Germline CDR1 is SGHNT and CDR2 is YYREEE (reference sequence). In nucleotides, the CDR3 is TGTGCCAGCAGCCCCGGCAGGGGTCAGCCCCAGCATTTT. This encodes CASSPGRGQPQHF.

This clone has only one observation. This rearrangement joins TRBV5-1 to TRBJ2-5, with 12 bases fitting TRBD2. The J call is uncertain, as TRBJ2-7 better fits the DNA end. CDR3 length equals 15 residues. CDR1 is SGHRS, CDR2 YFSETQ, per germline. For the CDR3, the DNA is TGCGCCAGCAGCCACCTAGCGGGAGGGCCCAACGAGCAGTACTTC. Translating gives CASSHLAGGPNEQYF.